The sequence of this T cell receptor (beta chain) was determined in a study of blood T cell repertoires in COVID-19. Authors' methods: For nucleated cells, counts were estimated from reference gene primer amplification. Profiled with immunoSEQ multiplex PCR; TCRdb holds only in-frame clones, not every one. The DNA was the basis for D and trimming; V, J and clone size are from that table. The data contain 130,000 to 150,000 clones, 70% to 80% of them seen just once; the ten biggest clones take up 5%. The germline V gene has CDR1 SGHRS and CDR2 YFSETQ. V shed 4 bases and J 2 bases; nucleotides not matched to a gene: 5. The CDR3 length is 14 residues.

The sequenced material came from peripheral blood. The clonotype comes from an older woman with COVID-19, enrolled during active disease. The chain joins TRBV5-1 to TRBJ1-2; 7 positions match TRBD1. The CDR3 protein is CASSLDRRNYGYTF. DNA of the CDR3: TGCGCCAGCAGCCTGGACAGGCGAAACTATGGCTACACCTTC.